This T cell receptor beta chain was profiled in a study of identical twins. Whole-study findings and limits: Researchers reported excess low generation probability among twin-shared out-of-frame alpha sequences.

A single record per CDR3 protein comes from TCRdb applying MiXCR to the 5' RACE reads. The sample records some 500,000 distinct CDR3 sequences, over 11% being singletons. The sample holds one count of this clonotype. No antigen is known for it. At one end the junction does not follow the germline gene, possibly because of a read error. Germline CDR1 SGHTA, CDR2 FQGTGA. The CDR3 contains 14 residues. This same sample was also part of a study on yellow fever vaccine responses in identical twins.

The chain is built from TRBV7-3 and TRBJ2-2, with 9 bases matching TRBD1. The sequenced material came from CD4+ T cells sorted from blood. This clonotype was obtained from a woman between 18 and 29 years old in good health. The DNA of the CDR3 is TGTGCCAGCAGCAACAGGGGGCGCACCGGGAAGCTGTTTTTT. Translation gives CASSNRGRTGKLFF.